Listed below are T cell receptor beta chains from one sample, sequenced in a study of OX40 agonist ivuxolimab in advanced cancers. Using immunoSEQ multiplex PCR, the repertoire was profiled, and TCRdb retains in-frame clones only, with some absent. The sample consists of some 68,000 clones, about 88% of them appearing once. Source: CD4+ or CD8+ T cells sorted from blood, taken in a trial of the OX40 agonist ivuxolimab. Source of these receptors: an adult with an advanced solid tumor such as melanoma, head and neck, liver or kidney cancer. CDR3s include the opening cysteine and the closing phenylalanine or tryptophan. D genes are given only for firm matches. The size field is filled for only some rows; it gives once, few, many or a size class.

clone size	J gene	V gene	D gene	CDR3 protein	CDR3 DNA
-	TRBJ2-7	TRBV15	TRBD1	CATSRIPGQGQYEQYF	TGTGCCACCAGCAGAATTCCGGGACAGGGTCAGTACGAGCAGTACTTC
-	TRBJ1-4	TRBV7-9	-	CASMAGSSNEKLFF	TGTGCCAGCATGGCCGGGAGTTCAAATGAAAAACTGTTTTTT
-	TRBJ2-2	TRBV15	-	CATSWDLNTGELFF	TGTGCCACCAGCTGGGACTTGAACACCGGGGAGCTGTTTTTT
-	TRBJ2-7	TRBV4-1	-	CASSHPDGRDHEQYF	TGCGCCAGCAGCCACCCGGACGGGCGGGATCACGAGCAGTACTTC
-	TRBJ1-5	TRBV2	-	CASTGQLGNQPQHF	TGTGCCAGCACCGGACAGTTGGGCAATCAGCCCCAGCATTTT
-	TRBJ2-7	TRBV7-9	-	CASSLASLSYEQYF	TGTGCCAGCAGCTTAGCTAGCCTGTCATACGAGCAGTACTTC
-	TRBJ2-1	TRBV7-3	TRBD2	CASSLSGGAFREQFF	TGTGCCAGCAGCCTTAGCGGGGGGGCCTTTCGGGAGCAGTTCTTC
once	TRBJ2-1	TRBV5-1	TRBD2	CASRWTSGPNEQFF	TGCGCCAGCCGGTGGACTAGCGGTCCCAATGAGCAGTTCTTC
-	TRBJ2-3	TRBV6-1	TRBD1	CASSIGTGVEDTQYF	TGTGCCAGCAGTATAGGGACAGGGGTCGAAGATACGCAGTATTTT
few	TRBJ2-2	TRBV30	TRBD1	CAWSGGGDRPGTGELFF	TGTGCCTGGAGTGGGGGCGGGGACAGGCCGGGCACCGGGGAGCTGTTTTTT
-	TRBJ1-3	TRBV5-4	-	CASSMTVSGNTIYF	TGTGCCAGCAGTATGACAGTCTCTGGAAACACCATATATTTT
-	TRBJ2-7	TRBV11-3	TRBD1	CASSRQGDIGYEQYF	TGTGCCAGCAGCCGGCAGGGGGACATAGGTTACGAGCAGTACTTC
-	TRBJ2-1	TRBV14	TRBD1	CASSHLGTGHNEQFF	TGTGCCAGCAGCCATCTAGGGACAGGACACAATGAGCAGTTCTTC
-	TRBJ2-3	TRBV9	-	CASSAWGVGTDTQYF	TGTGCCAGCAGCGCCTGGGGGGTGGGCACAGATACGCAGTATTTT
-	TRBJ1-5	TRBV19	TRBD1	CASSDWTGTIGNQPQHF	TGTGCCAGTAGTGACTGGACAGGGACAATTGGGAATCAGCCCCAGCATTTT